A selection of T cell receptor beta chains follows, all from one sample in a study of T cells in Graves' hyperthyroidism and ophthalmopathy. TCRdb used MiXCR to reprocess the multiplex PCR reads, holding one entry per CDR3 protein. Of 400,000 to 500,000 distinct CDR3 sequences in the sample, roughly 15% were seen once. Sequencing input: blood. The source of these receptors is a man aged 18 to 30 with Graves' ophthalmopathy. Each CDR3 is given with its conserved first and last residue. Fields, in order: clone size, J gene, D gene, V gene, CDR3 DNA, CDR3 protein. The D gene is left open where the match is weak. The size field is filled for only some rows; it gives once, few, many or a size class.

few	TRBJ2-5	TRBD2	TRBV5-1	TGCGCCAGCAGCTCCTTGACTAGCTCGCGAGAGACCCAGTACTTC	CASSSLTSSRETQYF
many	TRBJ1-5	TRBD1	TRBV7-2	TGTGCCAGCAGCCGGACAGGATATAGCAATCAGCCCCAGCATTTT	CASSRTGYSNQPQHF
NA	TRBJ2-3	TRBD2	TRBV18	TGTGCCAGCTCACCACTGCTAGCGGGGGCAACTAGCACAGATATGCAGTATTTT	CASSPLLAGATSTDMQYF
NA	TRBJ2-5	NA	TRBV5-1	TGCGCCAGCAGCAACCCCTATCAAGAGACCCAGCACTTC	CASSNPYQETQHF
NA	TRBJ2-5	NA	TRBV19	TGTGCCAGCAAGGGGCAACATAATGCCCGAGAGACCCAGTACTTC	CASKGQHNARETQYF
many	TRBJ2-1	NA	TRBV7-8	TGTGCCAGCAGCTTAGTTGGCAGGGACAATGAGCAGTTCTTC	CASSLVGRDNEQFF
NA	TRBJ2-3	TRBD2	TRBV7-9	TGTGCCAGCAGCTCGCTAGCGGACACAGATACGCAGTATTTT	CASSSLADTDTQYF
NA	TRBJ1-5	NA	TRBV30	TGTGCCTGGAACTGGGCAGGGGACCAGCCCCAGCATTTT	CAWNWAGDQPQHF
many	TRBJ1-2	TRBD1	TRBV20-1	TGCAGTGCTAGGACAGGGCGGGACTATGGCTACACCTTC	CSARTGRDYGYTF
many	TRBJ2-7	TRBD2	TRBV5-8	TGTGCCAGCAGCTCCAAAGCGGGGACGTTTTACGAGCAGTACTTC	CASSSKAGTFYEQYF
many	TRBJ1-2	NA	TRBV11-2	TGTGCCAGCAGCTTATACAGGGCCAACTATGGCTACACCTTC	CASSLYRANYGYTF
many	TRBJ2-7	NA	TRBV7-9	TGTGCCAGCAGCTTAGGTGTTGGGGCAGCCTACGAGCAGTACTTC	CASSLGVGAAYEQYF
many	TRBJ2-7	TRBD1	TRBV20-1	TGCAGTGCTACCATCGGACAGGGCCTACAATCCTACGAGCAGTACTTC	CSATIGQGLQSYEQYF
many	TRBJ2-1	TRBD2	TRBV19	TGTGCCAGTAGTACGGGGACTAGCGGCAATGAGCAGTTCTTC	CASSTGTSGNEQFF
many	TRBJ2-7	NA	TRBV5-1	TGCGCCAGCAGCTTGGAGGGGGGGGGCCGGAGCTCCTACGAGCAGTACTTC	CASSLEGGGRSSYEQYF
many	TRBJ2-7	TRBD2	TRBV27	TGTGCCAGCAGTTTAAGCGGGGACGGTGGATACGAGCAGTACTTC	CASSLSGDGGYEQYF
many	TRBJ2-2	NA	TRBV27	TGTGCCAGCAGTGCAGGGTTTTCGAGGACCGGGGAGCTGTTTTTT	CASSAGFSRTGELFF
few	TRBJ2-1	TRBD2	TRBV7-9	TGTGCCAGCAGTCGGACTAGCGGGAACCCCTTTTACAATGAGCAGTTCTTC	CASSRTSGNPFYNEQFF
many	TRBJ1-1	TRBD1	TRBV2	TGTGCCATCTCGAGACAGGGAGGGACTGAAGCTTTCTTT	CAISRQGGTEAFF
many	TRBJ1-1	NA	TRBV2	TGTGCCAGCAGTTTAGGACAGTTATTTGAAGCTTTCTTT	CASSLGQLFEAFF
NA	TRBJ2-3	TRBD2	TRBV6-1	TGTGCCAGCAGAGTAGCGGGGGGTGGCACAGATACGCAGTATTTT	CASRVAGGGTDTQYF
many	TRBJ2-2	TRBD2	TRBV30	TGTGCCTGGAGATTGAGCGGGGGGCCCGGGGAGCTGTTTTTT	CAWRLSGGPGELFF
few	TRBJ2-3	TRBD2	TRBV5-1	TGCGCCAGCAGCTTGGTTGCGGGGGACGATCAGGGAGATACGCAGTATTTT	CASSLVAGDDQGDTQYF
many	TRBJ2-3	NA	TRBV10-1	TGCGCCAGCAGCCCCGGGACACTTAGCACAGATACGCAGTATTTT	CASSPGTLSTDTQYF
many	TRBJ2-7	NA	TRBV5-1	TGCGCCAGCAGCTTGGAGTCCTATTCCTACGAGCAGTACTTC	CASSLESYSYEQYF
few	TRBJ1-1	NA	TRBV6-1	TGTGCCAGCCCAAGGGGAACGAACACTGAAGCTTTCTTT	CASPRGTNTEAFF
few	TRBJ2-7	TRBD1	TRBV12-3/TRBV12-4	TGTGCCAGCAGGACAGGGCCCTACGAGCAGTACTTC	CASRTGPYEQYF
NA	TRBJ1-2	NA	TRBV20-1	TGCAGTGCTAGATCAGGGGCTGACTATGGCTACACCTTC	CSARSGADYGYTF
few	TRBJ2-7	TRBD2	TRBV7-2	TGTGCCAGCAGCTTAGAGCTAGCGGCCGAGCAGTACTTC	CASSLELAAEQYF
many	TRBJ1-5	NA	TRBV11-2	TGTGCCAGCAGCTTCATGAAGGTATGGGGGGGAAATAGCAGCAATCAGCCCCAGCATTTT	CASSFMKVWGGNSSNQPQHF
many	TRBJ2-7	TRBD1	TRBV10-1	TGCGCCAGCAGAGGACAGGGGGGAACTTTAAGCTCCTACGAGCAGTACTTC	CASRGQGGTLSSYEQYF
many	TRBJ1-1	TRBD1	TRBV2	TGTGCCAGCAGGGACAGGTGGAACACTGAAGCTTTCTTT	CASRDRWNTEAFF
many	TRBJ2-3	TRBD2	TRBV12-3/TRBV12-4	TGTGCCAGCACCACCAGCGGGGGCGGAGATACGCAGTATTTT	CASTTSGGGDTQYF
many	TRBJ2-7	NA	TRBV24-1	TGTGCCACCAGTGACAATGGACAGGCGGAGGGCTACGAGCAGTACTTC	CATSDNGQAEGYEQYF
few	TRBJ2-2	NA	TRBV28	TGTGCCAGCAGTTTGAATCGGCGTCAGGGGAAGTTATCTAGGGAGCTGTTTTTT	CASSLNRRQGKLSRELFF
few	TRBJ2-3	TRBD1	TRBV7-9	TGTGCCAGCAGCACCCGGGACAGGGGGCGTTTAGGAGATACGCAGTATTTT	CASSTRDRGRLGDTQYF
NA	TRBJ1-2	NA	TRBV5-1	TGCGCCAGCAGCTTGGCCGTAGGGGTGCAATATGGCTACACCTTC	CASSLAVGVQYGYTF
NA	TRBJ1-1	TRBD1	TRBV30	TGTGCCTGGAAAGGGGGCGCAGCCCTCATGAACACTGAAGCTTTCTTT	CAWKGGAALMNTEAFF
few	TRBJ2-1	NA	TRBV19	TGTGCCAGTAGTGCCGGCCGTGGTACCGATGAGCAGTTCTTC	CASSAGRGTDEQFF
many	TRBJ2-1	TRBD1	TRBV7-2	TGTGCCAGCAGCCCTGGGACAGGGCATTCCTACAATGAGCAGTTCTTC	CASSPGTGHSYNEQFF
NA	TRBJ1-5	NA	TRBV5-1	TGCGCCAGCAGCTTGGAAACCACAGGGATCCAGCCCCAGCATTTT	CASSLETTGIQPQHF
many	TRBJ1-2	NA	TRBV20-1	TGCAGTGCTAGCCCAGGTGGGGGCAACTATGGCTACACCTTC	CSASPGGGNYGYTF
few	TRBJ1-6	TRBD1	TRBV12-3/TRBV12-4	TGTGCCAGCAGTTTTCGGACAGGGCGAAATTCACCCCTCCACTTT	CASSFRTGRNSPLHF